This T cell receptor (beta chain) was captured by sequencing in a study of shared clonotypes between healthy human individuals. The authors divided CD4+ cells into CD45RA+ naive and CD45RA-negative memory subsets. The germline V gene has CDR1 SEHNR and CDR2 FQNEAQ (reference sequence). The CDR3 is 14 residues long. V lost 4 bases, J lost 5 bases, and 6 bases stayed unmatched. Measured with immunoSEQ multiplex PCR; TCRdb has only the in-frame clones, and not every one. Of 300,000 to 400,000 clones listed, about 73% are singletons. The chain links TRBV7-9 to TRBJ2-5, with 8 nucleotides matching TRBD1. This TCR was recovered from a man between 25 and 39 years old in good health. Sequenced input: memory CD4+ T cells sorted from blood. Regarding subset: CD45RA-negative fraction. As DNA, the CDR3 is TGTGCCAGCAGCTCCGAGGACAGGGTCGAGACCCAGTACTTC. The encoded protein is CASSSEDRVETQYF.